This T cell receptor beta chain was captured in a study of cytomegalovirus exposure and HLA in healthy donors. V trimming: 3 bases; J trimming: 1 base; junction bases outside the gene matches: 2. Germline CDR1 reads MDHEN; CDR2 reads SYDVKM. The CDR3 consists of 16 residues. This clone was seen only once. PCR used 60 Vbeta primers and 13 Jbeta primers. The table came from immunoSEQ multiplex PCR; TCRdb's copy has only in-frame clones and leaves some out. Here the sample spans about 150,000 clones, more than 80% being singletons. The sequence was obtained from a woman between 40 and 55 years old in good health and CMV-seropositive. The gene calls are TRBV28 and TRBJ2-4; 11 bases align to TRBD2. Sequencing used PBMCs. The CDR3 sequence is CASSFLAGGAKNIQYF. DNA of the CDR3: TGTGCCAGCAGTTTCTTAGCGGGAGGGGCCAAAAACATTCAGTACTTC.